This entry lists 26 T cell receptor beta chains sequenced from one sample in a study of shared clonotypes between healthy human individuals. Method: immunoSEQ multiplex PCR; TCRdb's copy keeps in-frame clones and lacks some. The repertoire has approximately 2,300,000 clones, 92% of them found once; the top ten carry around 0.35%. The source material was naive CD4+ T cells from PBMCs. As for subset: CD45RA+ positively selected. The receptors here all came from a man aged 18 to 35 in good health. Some clones in this sample may be carry-over from other donors' samples.

The chain joins TRBV11-2 to TRBJ2-2, with 9 bases lining up with TRBD2. CDR3 length: 15 residues. From germline, CDR1 is SGHAT and CDR2 FQNNGV. Germline trimming cut 5 bases from V and 7 bases from J; bases unmatched to any gene: 8. The DNA of the CDR3 is TGTGCCAGCAGCCGCGTGGCTAGCGGGGACGGGGAGCTGTTTTTT. Translation: CASSRVASGDGELFF. Together with reference TRBV11-2 and TRBJ2-2, the CDR3 gives the full variable domain: EAGVAQSPRYKIIEKRQSVAFWCNPISGHATLYWYQQILGQGPKLLIQFQNNGVVDDSQLPKDRFSAERLKGVDSTLKIQPAKLEDSAVYLCASSRVASGDGELFFGEGSRLTVL.

The chain employs TRBV5-6 and TRBJ2-7; D is unresolved. Trimming shortened V by 3 bases and J by 7 bases, and 14 bases separated the two germline ends. Germline V CDR1 and CDR2: SGHDT, YYEEEE. CDR3 length: 13 amino acids. The CDR3 DNA is TGTGCCAGCAGCTGGACCTTCCTTGGGGAGCAGTACTTC. Amino acids: CASSWTFLGEQYF.

As regards this clone: Other DNA sequences in the sample encode the same CDR3. This chain joins TRBV6-5 and TRBJ1-5; perhaps TRBD1 as D (5 bases). This CDR3 comprises 13 residues. Deletions cut 2 bases from V and 6 bases from J, with 8 bases between. Germline-derived CDR1 and CDR2 are MNHEY and SVGAGI. CDR3 coding DNA: TGTGCCAGCAGTTACGGGGGGGGTCAGCCCCAGCATTTT. It specifies CASSYGGGQPQHF.

V usage is TRBV18 and J usage is TRBJ1-1, with D unresolved. V dropped 3 bases and J dropped 0 bases, with 8 bases sitting between them. This CDR3 has 14 residues. Germline CDR1 is KGHSH and CDR2 is LQKENI. In DNA form, the CDR3 reads TGTGCCAGCTCACCGAATCCCTTGAACACTGAAGCTTTCTTT. Encoded protein: CASSPNPLNTEAFF.

The chain joins TRBV28 to TRBJ2-2; TRBD2 agrees at 8 bases. Germline V gene data show CDR1 as MDHEN and CDR2 as SYDVKM. This CDR3 comprises 15 residues. V lost 6 bases to trimming and J lost 1 base; unmatched junction nucleotides: 4. The CDR3 nucleotides are TGTGCCAGCAGCCGGGGGGGGCAGAACACCGGGGAGCTGTTTTTT. Residues: CASSRGGQNTGELFF. Drawing the rest from reference TRBV28 and TRBJ2-2, the complete variable domain is DVKVTQSSRYLVKRTGEKVFLECVQDMDHENMFWYRQDPGLGLRLIYFSYDVKMKEKGDIPEGYSVSREKKERFSLILESASTNQTSMYLCASSRGGQNTGELFFGEGSRLTVL.

The chain employs TRBV7-9 and TRBJ2-4; 7 bases line up with TRBD1. The CDR3 has 13 amino acids. CDR1 is SEHNR and CDR2 is FQNEAQ in the germline V gene (reference sequence). V lost 5 bases to trimming and J lost 6 bases; unmatched junction nucleotides: 4. The CDR3: CASSPWDRNIQYF. CDR3 nucleotides: TGTGCCAGCAGCCCCTGGGACAGAAACATTCAGTACTTC.

Concerning this clone: At one end the junction does not follow the germline gene, possibly because of a read error. This chain uses TRBV7-9 with TRBJ2-7, with 7 positions matching TRBD2. Germline V gene lookup returns CDR1 SEHNR and CDR2 FQNEAQ (reference sequence). This CDR3 spans 13 amino acids. The CDR3 nucleotides are TGTGCCAGCAGCGATTCCGGGGGGAGACGATCAGGGTTC. Amino acids: CASSDSGGRRSGF.

The chain uses TRBV2 and TRBJ1-3; 12 nucleotides agree with TRBD1. The CDR3 covers 13 residues. V lost 4 bases, J lost 11 bases, and 3 bases stayed unmatched. Germline V CDR1 and CDR2: SNHLY, FYNNEI. The CDR3 spells CASSGDRGQPIYF. Here the CDR3 DNA reads TGTGCCAGCAGTGGGGACAGGGGGCAACCCATATATTTT.

V and J are TRBV30 and TRBJ2-2; no clear D. Per germline, CDR1 GTSNPN and CDR2 SVGIG (reference sequence). Trimming took off 0 bases at V and 6 bases at J, with 8 bases between the two ends. CDR3 size: 13 residues. CDR3 bases: TGTGCCTGGAGTGTGGTTTTTTCCGGGGAGCTGTTTTTT. Its translation is CAWSVVFSGELFF.

V and J are TRBV19 and TRBJ2-7; D ambiguous. The CDR3 is made up of 15 amino acids. Germline lookup yields CDR1 LNHDA and CDR2 SQIVND (reference sequence). V shed 1 base and J shed 3 bases, with 13 bases lying between them. This CDR3 reads CASSIVGRPNYEQYF. The CDR3 DNA is TGTGCCAGTAGTATAGTGGGCAGACCCAACTACGAGCAGTACTTC.

The chain links TRBV21-1 to TRBJ1-1. TRBV21-1 is a documented pseudogene. The CDR3 is made up of 15 amino acids. This CDR3 is CASSKGLRRDTEAFF. The CDR3 DNA follows: TGTGCCAGCAGCAAGGGACTCAGGAGGGACACTGAAGCTTTCTTT.

The V and J genes are TRBV11-2 and TRBJ2-1; 8 bases map to TRBD2. Germline V CDR1 and CDR2: SGHAT, FQNNGV. This CDR3 spans 15 amino acids. With 6 bases clipped from V and 0 bases from J, the junction kept 4 bases outside the gene matches. CDR3 coding DNA: TGTGCCAGCAGTTGGAGCGGGAGCTCCTACAATGAGCAGTTCTTC. It translates to CASSWSGSSYNEQFF.

In this sample, this clone turned up once. The genes are TRBV11-2 and TRBJ2-3; 10 nucleotides match TRBD1. The CDR3 spans 15 residues. Germline V gives CDR1 SGHAT, CDR2 FQNNGV. V shed 2 bases, J shed 4 bases, and the junction held 3 bases outside the gene matches. CDR3 residues: CASSLRTGGADTQYF. The CDR3 DNA reads as TGTGCCAGCAGCTTACGGACAGGGGGGGCAGATACGCAGTATTTT.

This clone was seen once. The V and J genes are TRBV28 and TRBJ2-1; 13 nucleotides agree with TRBD2. From germline, CDR1 is MDHEN and CDR2 SYDVKM. The trim removed 0 bases at V and 6 bases at J, leaving 8 bases unmatched. The CDR3 has 18 amino acids. The CDR3 coding sequence is TGTGCCAGCAGTTTATGGGGACTAGCGGGAAACCAGGGCAATGAGCAGTTCTTC. It yields the protein CASSLWGLAGNQGNEQFF.

The rearrangement joins TRBV7-2 to TRBJ1-1; the D gene is possibly TRBD1 (6 bases). Trimming shortened V by 2 bases and J by 6 bases, and 10 bases separated the two germline ends. This CDR3 contains 13 residues. CDR1 is SGHTA and CDR2 is FQGNSA in the germline V gene. The CDR3 DNA reads TGTGCCAGCAGCTTACAGGGGACGGCTGAAGCTTTCTTT. It encodes CASSLQGTAEAFF.

This clone has just one count. The rearrangement links TRBV5-1 to TRBJ2-7; 14 bases align to TRBD2. V was pared by 4 bases and J by 7 bases, with 10 bases of the junction left unmatched. The germline CDR1 and CDR2 sequences are SGHRS and YFSETQ. The CDR3 runs 16 residues. CDR3 sequence: CASSTGLAGVLGEQYF. The CDR3 nucleotides read TGCGCCAGCAGCACGGGACTAGCGGGAGTGCTGGGTGAGCAGTACTTC.

The chain links TRBV7-9 to TRBJ2-7; 9 bases are a match to TRBD2. Per the germline V gene, CDR1 is SEHNR and CDR2 is FQNEAQ (reference sequence). This CDR3 spans 15 amino acids. V gave up 5 bases and J gave up 3 bases; unmatched junction bases: 8. The CDR3 region is CASSGTSGGNYEQYF. Written as DNA, the CDR3 is TGTGCCAGCAGCGGCACGAGCGGGGGGAACTACGAGCAGTACTTC.

The chain has TRBV19 and TRBJ2-1, with 7 nucleotides matching TRBD2. Trimming at V came to 2 bases and at J to 8 bases, leaving 9 bases not matched to a gene. Germline V CDR1 and CDR2: LNHDA, SQIVND (reference sequence). The CDR3 sequence is 15 residues long. The CDR3 DNA is TGTGCCAGTAGTATACAGACGGGAGGAGGGGATGAGCAGTTCTTC. Translating it yields CASSIQTGGGDEQFF.

On this clone: The same CDR3 arises from other DNA sequences in this sample as well. V and J are TRBV2 and TRBJ2-7, with D uncertain. The V end lost 9 bases, the J end lost 4 bases, and 13 bases lay between the germline ends. The CDR3 totals 12 residues. Germline V gene lookup returns CDR1 SNHLY and CDR2 FYNNEI. DNA of the CDR3: TGTGCCAGTAGGACGGCCGCTTACGAGCAGTACTTC. Amino acids: CASRTAAYEQYF.

The chain employs TRBV9 and TRBJ2-2, with D possibly TRBD2 on 6 matching bases. V was trimmed by 4 bases and J by 2 bases, leaving 15 bases between them. Germline CDR1 reads SGDLS; CDR2 reads YYNGEE. The CDR3 is 16 amino acids. Here the CDR3 reads CASSPYRDSNTGELFF. CDR3 DNA sequence: TGTGCCAGCAGCCCTTACCGGGACTCCAACACCGGGGAGCTGTTTTTT.

For this clone: The sample has other DNA sequences that encode this CDR3 too. This chain joins TRBV5-1 and TRBJ2-3; TRBD2 agrees at 12 bases. Per the germline V gene, CDR1 is SGHRS and CDR2 is YFSETQ. This CDR3 has 18 amino acids. J was trimmed by 0 bases and V by 0 bases; bases with no gene match: 5. In nucleotides, the CDR3 is TGCGCCAGCAGCTTGGCTGGGCTAGCGGGGGGGAGCACAGATACGCAGTATTTT. Translating gives CASSLAGLAGGSTDTQYF.

The chain carries TRBV5-1 and TRBJ2-7, with 7 bases aligning to TRBD1. The CDR3 totals 14 residues. CDR1 is SGHRS, CDR2 YFSETQ, per germline. With 0 bases clipped from V and 5 bases from J, the junction kept 5 bases outside the gene matches. The CDR3: CASSLGQGDHEQYF. DNA for the CDR3: TGCGCCAGCAGCTTGGGACAGGGAGACCACGAGCAGTACTTC.

This sequence joins TRBV9 and TRBJ2-1, with unresolved D. Germline V gene sequence: CDR1 SGDLS, CDR2 YYNGEE. Trimming pared 0 bases from V and 9 bases from J, leaving 13 bases between. The CDR3 is 14 amino acids. CDR3 amino acids: CASSVGAASTEQFF. The CDR3 coding sequence is TGTGCCAGCAGCGTAGGGGCCGCTAGTACTGAGCAGTTCTTC.

This chain links TRBV28 with TRBJ2-1, with D tentatively TRBD1 (8 bases). The germline gives CDR1 MDHEN, CDR2 SYDVKM. There are 15 residues in the CDR3. The V and J ends lost 8 bases and 10 bases respectively, with 24 bases between them. CDR3: CASRFLNRGRGEQFF. The DNA for the CDR3 is TGTGCCAGCCGATTCTTGAACAGGGGGAGGGGAGAGCAGTTCTTC.

The chain carries TRBV7-3 and TRBJ2-3; 8 bases line up with TRBD1. V dropped 3 bases and J dropped 2; count of bases not matched to a gene: 4. The length of the CDR3 is 15 residues. Germline V CDR1 and CDR2: SGHTA, FQGTGA. The DNA for the CDR3 is TGTGCCAGCAGCTTCCAGGGGGCAACCACAGATACGCAGTATTTT. It is translated as CASSFQGATTDTQYF.

The V gene is TRBV18, the J gene TRBJ2-7; 7 bases agree with TRBD1. The junction had 7 bases not matched to a gene; V was cut back by 6 bases and J by 2 bases. This CDR3 has 14 amino acids. Germline CDR1 KGHSH, CDR2 LQKENI. CDR3 sequence (DNA): TGTGCCAGCTCTCCAGACAGGGTTACCTACGAGCAGTACTTC. Its translation: CASSPDRVTYEQYF.